This TCR beta chain was retrieved from a study of blood T cell repertoires in COVID-19. Assay used: immunoSEQ multiplex PCR; TCRdb lists only in-frame clones, some missing. This sample has 250,000 to 300,000 clones, with 90% found just once. This clone was recorded only once. V lost 5 bases and J 13 bases, leaving 20 bases between the germline ends. This CDR3 has 13 amino acids. The germline CDR1 and CDR2 sequences are SEHNR and FQNEAQ (reference sequence). This receptor was identified in a woman between 45 and 60 years old with COVID-19, enrolled during active disease. The material sequenced was peripheral blood. The chain is built from TRBV7-9 and TRBJ1-2; the D is unclear. The CDR3 reads CASSEGLRIQGTF. The CDR3 DNA follows: TGTGCCAGCAGCGAAGGATTGCGGATCCAAGGCACCTTC.